The 12 T cell receptor beta chains reported below all come from one sample, sequenced in a study of blood T cell repertoires in COVID-19. Sequencing used immunoSEQ multiplex PCR; TCRdb keeps in-frame clones, though not all of them. The sample lists fewer than 350,000 clones, approximately 91% occurring once. Specimen: PBMCs or T cells enriched from blood (not recorded which). The origin of the receptors is a woman aged 25 to 39 who had recovered from COVID-19.

The chain uses TRBV6-2 or TRBV6-3 and TRBJ1-4; D is possibly TRBD1 (5 bases). Deletions cut 5 bases from V and 5 bases from J, with 18 bases between. Germline V CDR1 and CDR2: MNHEY, SVGEGT. CDR3 length equals 16 residues. This chain's CDR3 is CASSGRGRTRNEKLFF. CDR3 bases: TGTGCCAGCAGTGGGAGGGGAAGAACACGCAATGAAAAACTGTTTTTT.

The chain is built from TRBV5-4 and TRBJ1-2; D remains unclear. The CDR3 contains 15 residues. The V gene's germline CDR1 is SGHNT and CDR2 YYREEE (reference sequence). The V end lost 0 bases, the J end lost 0 bases, and 9 bases lay between the germline ends. CDR3 bases: TGTGCCAGCAGCTTGGCGGCCAGCGCTAACTATGGCTACACCTTC. Translating it yields CASSLAASANYGYTF.

This clone was recorded only once. The genes are TRBV2 and TRBJ2-3, with 7 bases lining up with TRBD1. Germline CDR1 and CDR2: SNHLY and FYNNEI. J gave up 6 bases and V 6 bases, and 9 bases lay outside the gene matches. This CDR3 region has 14 residues. This CDR3 reads CASRSTGAADTQYF. For the CDR3, the DNA is TGTGCCAGCAGATCTACAGGGGCTGCGGATACGCAGTATTTT. Complete variable domain (other parts from reference TRBV2 and TRBJ2-3): EPEVTQTPSHQVTQMGQEVILRCVPISNHLYFYWYRQILGQKVEFLVSFYNNEISEKSEIFDDQFSVERPDGSNFTLKIRSTKLEDSAMYFCASRSTGAADTQYFGPGTRLTVL.

The V and J genes are TRBV4-1 and TRBJ1-2, with a tentative D call TRBD1 (5 bases). The CDR3 extends over 14 amino acids. Germline V CDR1 and CDR2: MGHRA, YSYEKL. The ends were cut back, 4 bases at V and 4 bases at J, with 13 bases in the middle. This chain's CDR3 is CASSPDGGFYGYTF. The CDR3 DNA is TGCGCCAGCAGCCCGGACGGGGGTTTCTATGGCTACACCTTC.

This chain joins TRBV5-6 and TRBJ1-6; D remains unclear. CDR1 is SGHDT, CDR2 YYEEEE, per germline. V lost 1 base and J 0 bases, leaving 14 bases between the germline ends. The CDR3 contains 18 residues. The CDR3 protein is CASSLRSRDSSYNSPLHF. As DNA, the CDR3 is TGTGCCAGCAGCTTGCGAAGCCGGGATAGCTCCTATAATTCACCCCTCCACTTT.

Worth noting for this clone: At the DNA level, this CDR3 is encoded by other sequences in the same sample as well. J is TRBJ1-1 and V is TRBV9; 8 bases agree with TRBD1. The germline CDR1 and CDR2 sequences are SGDLS and YYNGEE. Trimming at V came to 3 bases and at J to 0 bases, leaving 1 base not matched to a gene. The CDR3 loop spans 14 amino acids. The CDR3, as DNA: TGTGCCAGCAGCGCGACAGGGGTGAACACTGAAGCTTTCTTT. Its translation: CASSATGVNTEAFF.

V usage is TRBV4-2 and J usage is TRBJ1-1, with 7 nucleotides matching TRBD1. The CDR3 has 16 amino acids. V was clipped by 8 bases and J by 5 bases; unmatched bases: 17. The V gene's germline CDR1 is LGHNA and CDR2 YNFKEQ. CDR3 DNA sequence: TGTGCCAGCCGCGAGGCGAGCAGGGGGGAAGAGACTGAAGCTTTCTTT. Translation gives CASREASRGEETEAFF.

The sample holds one count of this clone. The chain uses TRBV27 and TRBJ2-7, with D possibly TRBD1 on 6 matching bases. Germline CDR1 and CDR2: MNHEY and SMNVEV (reference sequence). Trimming removed 6 bases at V and 0 bases at J, with 12 bases between. This CDR3 comprises 14 residues. This chain's CDR3 is CASRPGQRSYEQYF. CDR3 sequence (DNA): TGTGCCAGCAGGCCGGGACAACGCTCCTACGAGCAGTACTTC.

The CDR3 is CASSAGTGRNSPLHF. Written as DNA, the CDR3 is TGTGCCAGTAGTGCCGGGACAGGGAGGAATTCACCCCTCCACTTT. The chain employs TRBV19 and TRBJ1-6; 9 nucleotides align to TRBD1. The CDR3 length is 15 residues. Germline lookup yields CDR1 LNHDA and CDR2 SQIVND (reference sequence). Losses at the gene ends were 5 bases for V and 7 bases for J; bases not matched to a gene: 6. The entire variable domain, with the rest obtained from reference TRBV19 and TRBJ1-6, is as follows: DGGITQSPKYLFRKEGQNVTLSCEQNLNHDAMYWYRQDPGQGLRLIYYSQIVNDFQKGDIAEGYSVSREKKESFPLTVTSAQKNPTAFYLCASSAGTGRNSPLHFGNGTRLTVT.

The chain couples TRBV5-1 to TRBJ2-5; 8 bases are a match to TRBD2. The ends lost 4 bases at V and 4 bases at J; junction bases unmatched: 9. The CDR3 has 15 amino acids. The V gene's germline CDR1 is SGHRS and CDR2 YFSETQ. The CDR3 spells CASSPHGGGGETQYF. Written as DNA, the CDR3 is TGCGCCAGCAGCCCCCACGGGGGGGGAGGAGAGACCCAGTACTTC. The full variable domain, its missing parts supplied by reference TRBV5-1 and TRBJ2-5, is KAGVTQTPRYLIKTRGQQVTLSCSPISGHRSVSWYQQTPGQGLQFLFEYFSETQRNKGNFPGRFSGRQFSNSRSEMNVSTLELGDSALYLCASSPHGGGGETQYFGPGTRLLVL.

CDR3 sequence (DNA): TGTGCCAGTAGTGTTACCGGGACTGAAGCTTTCTTT. Translated: CASSVTGTEAFF. The J gene is TRBJ1-1, the V gene TRBV19; no clear D gene. V was trimmed by 5 bases and J by 5 bases, leaving 9 bases between them. The germline V gene encodes CDR1 LNHDA and CDR2 SQIVND (reference sequence). This CDR3 is built from 12 residues.

The rearrangement uses TRBV9 and TRBJ1-3; maybe TRBD1 (5 bases). The V and J ends lost 4 bases and 8 bases respectively, with 19 bases between them. CDR1 and CDR2 (germline): SGDLS, YYNGEE. This CDR3 is built from 15 residues. The CDR3 loop is CASSSAGRSRDTIYF. The CDR3 DNA reads TGTGCCAGCAGCTCCGCGGGACGCAGCCGGGACACCATATATTTT.